This entry lists 18 T cell receptor beta chains sequenced from one sample in a study of shared T cell receptors in the human thymus. Libraries were prepared by immunoSEQ multiplex PCR; TCRdb keeps only in-frame clonotypes and omits some of them. The sample lists some 640,000 clones; around 87% were seen once. The sample also formed part of further work on human thymus T cells.

Sequencing was carried out using thymocytes. These receptor sequences come from a boy under two years old with a congenital heart defect.

V and J are TRBV28 and TRBJ1-2, with D hard to call. Germline-derived CDR1 and CDR2 are MDHEN and SYDVKM. Trimming removed 3 bases at V and 6 bases at J, with 11 bases between. The CDR3 runs 13 residues. The CDR3 region has the DNA TGTGCCAGCAGTTTCAGGACTGTGGATGGCTACACCTTC. This encodes CASSFRTVDGYTF.

The V gene is TRBV19, the J gene TRBJ2-7; 8 bases align to TRBD2. Germline V CDR1 and CDR2: LNHDA, SQIVND (reference sequence). Unmatched junction bases numbered 7, after V lost 5 bases and J lost 1 base. This CDR3 spans 15 amino acids. The CDR3 nucleotides read TGTGCCAGTAGTCCCGGGGGGGAAGATTCCTACGAGCAGTACTTC. This codes for CASSPGGEDSYEQYF.

The V gene is TRBV21-1, the J gene TRBJ2-2; no check of the table's D call, TRBD2, against the DNA was made. TRBV21-1 is a documented pseudogene. This CDR3 is built from 13 residues. This chain's CDR3 is CASSMRNTGELFF. The CDR3 nucleotides are TGTGCCAGCAGCATGCGAAACACCGGGGAGCTGTTTTTT.

The chain links TRBV27 to TRBJ2-3, with 8 bases fitting TRBD2. The CDR3 extends over 15 amino acids. Per the germline V gene, CDR1 is MNHEY and CDR2 is SMNVEV (reference sequence). V gave up 4 bases and J gave up 5 bases; unmatched junction bases: 8. In DNA, the CDR3 is TGTGCCAGCAGTTCCCAGGGACTAGGAATAGATACGCAGTATTTT. It codes for CASSSQGLGIDTQYF.

J is TRBJ2-3 and V is TRBV6-6; the D is unclear. The ends were cut back, 10 bases at V and 11 bases at J, with 10 bases in the middle. The CDR3 sequence is 9 residues long. Germline CDR1 MNHNY, CDR2 SVGAGI (reference sequence). CDR3 nucleotides: TGTGCCACCGGAGTCGAGCAGTATTTT. Translating it yields CATGVEQYF.

The chain joins TRBV28 to TRBJ1-5, with D possibly being TRBD1 (5 bases). Germline V gives CDR1 MDHEN, CDR2 SYDVKM. Trimming stripped 6 bases from V and 0 bases from J, with 15 bases between. The length of the CDR3 is 16 residues. The CDR3 DNA reads TGTGCCAGCAGCCCCCATGGACACCTTAGCAATCAGCCCCAGCATTTT. Translation gives CASSPHGHLSNQPQHF. The variable domain in full, with the rest retrieved from reference TRBV28 and TRBJ1-5, is DVKVTQSSRYLVKRTGEKVFLECVQDMDHENMFWYRQDPGLGLRLIYFSYDVKMKEKGDIPEGYSVSREKKERFSLILESASTNQTSMYLCASSPHGHLSNQPQHFGDGTRLSIL.

The chain joins TRBV5-4 to TRBJ1-6; TRBD1 is a possible D gene (6 bases). Between the trimmed V and J ends, which lost 1 base and 7 bases, there was a span of 15 bases. Germline V gene lookup returns CDR1 SGHNT and CDR2 YYREEE (reference sequence). This CDR3 is 16 amino acids long. CDR3: CASSLWGTITNSPLHF. Written as DNA, the CDR3 is TGTGCCAGCAGCTTGTGGGGGACAATTACCAATTCACCCCTCCACTTT.

This chain joins TRBV28 and TRBJ2-7; 7 bases align to TRBD1. Looked up from germline, CDR1 is MDHEN and CDR2 is SYDVKM. This CDR3 contains 17 residues. J lost 4 bases, V lost 2 bases, and 14 bases had no gene match. As DNA, the CDR3 is TGTGCCAGCAGTTTACGAACCCGGGGACAGTGGGGGTACGAGCAGTACTTC. Translated, it gives CASSLRTRGQWGYEQYF.

This clone turned up a few times. The rearrangement links TRBV7-9 to TRBJ1-2; D is perhaps TRBD1 (5 bases). This CDR3 region has 14 residues. V was shortened by 5 bases and J by 4 bases, with 14 bases between the two germline ends. Per germline, CDR1 SEHNR and CDR2 FQNEAQ (reference sequence). The CDR3 coding sequence is TGTGCCAGCAGCCCCGAGATCCAGGGCTATGGCTACACCTTC. Protein sequence: CASSPEIQGYGYTF.

V gene TRBV28 combines with J gene TRBJ2-7; 8 bases agree with TRBD2. The CDR3 loop spans 15 amino acids. Trimming cost V 5 bases and J 2 bases; bases outside gene matches: 8. Germline CDR1 is MDHEN and CDR2 is SYDVKM. CDR3 sequence reads: CASSQRLARPYEQYF. CDR3 nucleotides: TGTGCCAGCAGTCAGAGACTAGCGAGGCCCTACGAGCAGTACTTC.

The gene calls are TRBV2 and TRBJ2-2, with D hard to call. Germline V gene sequence: CDR1 SNHLY, CDR2 FYNNEI. Between the trimmed V and J ends, which lost 3 bases and 5 bases, there was a span of 13 bases. This CDR3 contains 15 residues. Written as DNA, the CDR3 is TGTGCCAGCAGTGACGAATACAGTATGACCGGGGAGCTGTTTTTT. Translating gives CASSDEYSMTGELFF.

In its sample, this clone was seen once. The J gene is TRBJ2-5, the V gene TRBV29-1; perhaps TRBD1 as D (5 bases). The CDR3 is 12 residues long. With 7 bases removed from V and 5 bases from J, the gap between germline ends came to 14 bases. The germline V gene has CDR1 SQVTM and CDR2 ANQGSEA. In DNA, the CDR3 is TGCAGCGGAAGGCAGGGAACGGAGACCCAGTACTTC. Its translation is CSGRQGTETQYF.

V and J are TRBV10-3 and TRBJ2-1; 10 nucleotides align to TRBD1. This CDR3 region has 17 residues. V dropped 7 bases and J dropped 2; count of bases not matched to a gene: 11. CDR1 and CDR2 (germline): ENHRY, SYGVKD. CDR3 bases: TGTGCCATCACCCGGGACAGGGGAGGGGATCCCTACAATGAGCAGTTCTTC. It translates to CAITRDRGGDPYNEQFF.

The gene calls are TRBV14 and TRBJ2-4; tentative D call: TRBD2 (6 bases). Germline V gene data show CDR1 as SGHDN and CDR2 as FVKESK. V lost 1 base and J lost 0, with 28 bases in between. The CDR3 extends over 22 amino acids. CDR3 sequence: CASSQGRDSGNHLKLAKNIQYF. The CDR3 coding sequence is TGTGCCAGCAGCCAAGGCCGGGACTCCGGGAACCATCTTAAATTAGCCAAAAACATTCAGTACTTC. Drawing the rest from reference TRBV14 and TRBJ2-4, the complete variable domain is EAGVTQFPSHSVIEKGQTVTLRCDPISGHDNLYWYRRVMGKEIKFLLHFVKESKQDESGMPNNRFLAERTGGTYSTLKVQPAELEDSGVYFCASSQGRDSGNHLKLAKNIQYFGAGTRLSVL.

V and J are TRBV11-1 and TRBJ2-7, with a weak D call TRBD1 (6 bases). This CDR3 comprises 15 residues. V lost 5 bases and J 2 bases, leaving 16 bases between the germline ends. Germline V lookup: CDR1 SGHAT, CDR2 FQDESV (reference sequence). As DNA, the CDR3 is TGTGCCAGCAGCCCCTATAGACAGGACACCTACGAGCAGTACTTC. Translated, it gives CASSPYRQDTYEQYF. The variable domain in full, with the rest retrieved from reference TRBV11-1 and TRBJ2-7, is EAEVAQSPRYKITEKSQAVAFWCDPISGHATLYWYRQILGQGPELLVQFQDESVVDDSQLPKDRFSAERLKGVDSTLKIQPAELGDSAMYLCASSPYRQDTYEQYFGPGTRLTVT.

V usage is TRBV7-9 and J usage is TRBJ1-1; 7 nucleotides match TRBD1. CDR1 and CDR2 from the germline V gene are SEHNR and FQNEAQ (reference sequence). V was pared by 3 bases and J by 7 bases, with 5 bases of the junction left unmatched. CDR3 length: 13 residues. The CDR3, as DNA: TGTGCCAGCAGCTTCTCGACAGGGAATGAAGCTTTCTTT. It encodes CASSFSTGNEAFF.

For the CDR3, the DNA is TGTGCCAGCACACCTTGGGCGGGAGGGAATACCACCGGGGAGCTGTTTTTT. This encodes CASTPWAGGNTTGELFF. The chain combines TRBV11-2 with TRBJ2-2; TRBD2 aligns across 9 bases. J was trimmed by 4 bases and V by 7 bases; bases with no gene match: 13. The germline V gene encodes CDR1 SGHAT and CDR2 FQNNGV. This CDR3 has 17 amino acids.

The CDR3 protein is CASTTGLPSPLHF. The CDR3, as DNA: TGTGCCAGCACCACAGGGTTACCTTCACCCCTCCACTTT. V usage is TRBV6-1 and J usage is TRBJ1-6; maybe TRBD1 (6 bases). This CDR3 region has 13 residues. Germline lookup yields CDR1 MNHNS and CDR2 SASEGT. The V gene lost 7 bases and the J gene lost 9 bases, with 13 bases spanning the gap.